Presented here are 8 T cell receptor beta chains from one specimen sequenced in a study of technical replicates of blood from several donors. Some clones are missing from TCRdb's copy, which holds only in-frame ones; the method was immunoSEQ multiplex PCR. The sample has tens of thousands of clones; 80% to 95% are singletons. Sequenced: T cells isolated from PBMCs. Receptors originate from a human donor in good health.

The chain joins TRBV7-3 to TRBJ1-1; D possibly corresponds to TRBD1 (5 bases). Germline assignment: CDR1 SGHTA and CDR2 FQGTGA. This CDR3 is built from 16 residues. V gave up 4 bases and J gave up 5 bases, with 20 bases separating them. CDR3 sequence reads: CASSYGGEGARTEAFF. The CDR3 region has the DNA TGTGCCAGCAGCTACGGTGGAGAAGGGGCGCGGACTGAAGCTTTCTTT.

V gene TRBV11-3 combines with J gene TRBJ2-7; TRBD2 agrees at 9 bases. J was trimmed by 4 bases and V by 5 bases; bases with no gene match: 9. CDR1 SGHNT and CDR2 YENEEA come from the germline V gene. This CDR3 contains 15 residues. In nucleotides, the CDR3 is TGTGCCAGCAGCCATATGACTAGCGGACTTTACGAGCAGTACTTC. Its protein product is CASSHMTSGLYEQYF. Filled out from reference TRBV11-3 and TRBJ2-7, the complete variable domain reads EAGVVQSPRYKIIEKKQPVAFWCNPISGHNTLYWYLQNLGQGPELLIRYENEEAVDDSQLPKDRFSAERLKGVDSTLKIQPAELGDSAVYLCASSHMTSGLYEQYFGPGTRLTVT.

V gene TRBV4-2 combines with J gene TRBJ2-3, with unresolved D. Between the trimmed V and J ends, which lost 4 bases and 5 bases, there was a span of 7 bases. The CDR3 runs 12 residues. Germline V CDR1 and CDR2: LGHNA, YNFKEQ. This CDR3 is CASSPRLDTQYF. The DNA for the CDR3 is TGTGCCAGCAGCCCCAGGCTAGATACGCAGTATTTT.

The CDR3 DNA sequence: TGTGCCAGCAGCCCCCTAGCGGGGACCGGGGAGCTGTTTTTT. Translated: CASSPLAGTGELFF. The chain links TRBV7-3 to TRBJ2-2, with TRBD2 matching over 9 bases. Germline values: CDR1 SGHTA, CDR2 FQGTGA. CDR3 length: 14 residues. J gave up 5 bases and V 5 bases, and 3 bases lay outside the gene matches.

The chain links TRBV7-8 to TRBJ2-1, with 11 bases aligning to TRBD1. Looked up from germline, CDR1 is SGHVS and CDR2 is FQNEAQ. The CDR3 runs to 15 residues. The trim removed 5 bases at V and 7 bases at J, leaving 7 bases unmatched. The CDR3 reads CASSPSGTGGNEQFF. CDR3 DNA sequence: TGTGCCAGCAGCCCCAGCGGGACAGGGGGGAATGAGCAGTTCTTC.

V gene TRBV27 combines with J gene TRBJ2-2, with D possibly TRBD2 on 5 matching bases. Germline CDR1 MNHEY, CDR2 SMNVEV (reference sequence). The V end was cut by 0 bases, the J end by 4 bases, with 15 bases between. The CDR3 consists of 17 residues. CDR3 DNA sequence: TGTGCCAGCAGTTTATCGTTGAGGGAGTTGACCACCGGGGAGCTGTTTTTT. Protein product: CASSLSLRELTTGELFF.

V is TRBV18 and J is TRBJ1-4; 7 positions match TRBD1. The junction had 8 bases not matched to a gene; V was cut back by 5 bases and J by 8 bases. This CDR3 is built from 14 residues. Looked up from germline, CDR1 is KGHSH and CDR2 is LQKENI. The DNA of the CDR3 is TGTGCCAGCTCAATGGACAGGCTAGGGGAAAAACTGTTTTTT. Translation gives CASSMDRLGEKLFF.

This clone was observed a handful of times. This chain links TRBV30 with TRBJ1-1; D not resolved. Germline V gene sequence: CDR1 GTSNPN, CDR2 SVGIG (reference sequence). V gave up 2 bases and J gave up 1 base, with 5 bases separating them. This CDR3 contains 12 residues. Here the CDR3 DNA reads TGTGCCTGGAGTTTTAAGAACACTGAAGCTTTCTTT. Translation: CAWSFKNTEAFF.